Following are 26 T cell receptor beta chains from one sample sequenced in a study of OX40 agonist ivuxolimab in advanced cancers. Clones were sequenced by immunoSEQ multiplex PCR, and TCRdb holds only the in-frame ones, with some missing. Of about 58,000 clones listed, about 86% are singletons. Here the sequenced sample was CD4+ or CD8+ T cells sorted from blood, taken in a trial of the OX40 agonist ivuxolimab. These receptors were taken from an adult with an advanced solid tumor such as melanoma, head and neck, liver or kidney cancer.

This clone was seen only a few times. For the CDR3, the DNA is TGTGCCAGCAGGCGGGACGAGGGGTATGGCTACACCTTC. It translates to CASRRDEGYGYTF. The rearrangement uses TRBV9 and TRBJ1-2, with D possibly matching TRBD1 (5 bases). CDR1 and CDR2 (germline): SGDLS, YYNGEE. Trimming stripped 5 bases from V and 5 bases from J, with 13 bases between. The CDR3 length is 13 residues.

The gene calls are TRBV30 and TRBJ1-3, with D tentatively TRBD1 (6 bases). V lost 4 bases and J lost 9, with 19 bases in between. The CDR3 runs 14 residues. Germline CDR1 is GTSNPN and CDR2 is SVGIG (reference sequence). As DNA, the CDR3 is TGTGCCTGGAACCGGGGGGCCCTGGAGGGCACCATATATTTT. Residues: CAWNRGALEGTIYF.

The V and J genes are TRBV5-1 and TRBJ1-4; D is unclear. The germline V gene encodes CDR1 SGHRS and CDR2 YFSETQ. This CDR3 is built from 14 residues. The V end was cut by 4 bases, the J end by 8 bases, with 15 bases between. The CDR3 spells CASSPHGAGEKLFF. CDR3 nucleotides: TGCGCCAGCAGCCCCCACGGCGCTGGGGAAAAACTGTTTTTT.

The V call is TRBV2, the J call TRBJ1-2; D is ambiguous. V lost 2 bases and J 7 bases, leaving 5 bases between the germline ends. The CDR3 length is 11 residues. CDR1 and CDR2 from the germline V gene are SNHLY and FYNNEI. The CDR3 region has the DNA TGTGCCAGCAGTGAAAGCTCTGGCTACACCTTC. Protein product: CASSESSGYTF.

The J gene is TRBJ1-1, the V gene TRBV18; D perhaps matches TRBD1 (5 bases). The CDR3 covers 16 residues. Germline V gives CDR1 KGHSH, CDR2 LQKENI. Deletions cut 2 bases from V and 1 base from J, with 14 bases between. For the CDR3, the DNA is TGTGCCAGCTCACCAAGTGGGGCAGGGTCGAACACTGAAGCTTTCTTT. It codes for CASSPSGAGSNTEAFF.

J is TRBJ2-1 and V is TRBV12-5; D gene unclear. CDR3 length: 13 residues. Germline CDR1 LGHNT, CDR2 FRNRAP. Trimming took off 4 bases at V and 9 bases at J, with 13 bases between the two ends. The CDR3, as DNA: TGTGCTAGTGGTTCCAGTATAGGCGGTGAGCAGTTCTTC. Its translation: CASGSSIGGEQFF.

The chain joins TRBV27 to TRBJ2-1; TRBD2 matches at 7 bases. CDR1 is MNHEY, CDR2 SMNVEV, per germline (reference sequence). The CDR3 has 15 amino acids. J gave up 8 bases and V 5 bases, and 12 bases lay outside the gene matches. The CDR3 nucleotides are TGTGCCAGCAGTCTCCTCGGACTAGTCTCTCATGAGCAGTTCTTC. It encodes CASSLLGLVSHEQFF.

The chain couples TRBV7-2 to TRBJ1-2; D not certain. CDR1 and CDR2 (germline): SGHTA, FQGNSA. This CDR3 region has 14 residues. V was clipped by 5 bases and J by 4 bases, with 14 bases between them. CDR3 sequence reads: CASSVGGASYGYTF. The DNA of the CDR3 is TGTGCCAGCAGCGTTGGCGGTGCTAGCTATGGCTACACCTTC.

This rearrangement joins TRBV18 to TRBJ1-1, with a possible D match to TRBD1 (5 bases). V dropped 1 base and J dropped 7 bases, with 7 bases sitting between them. CDR3 length: 12 residues. Germline lookup yields CDR1 KGHSH and CDR2 LQKENI. Written as DNA, the CDR3 is TGTGCCAGCTCACCACTAAGGGGTGAAGCTTTCTTT. This gives the protein CASSPLRGEAFF.

This clone was observed a handful of times. The chain recombines TRBV13 with TRBJ1-4, with 7 bases that match TRBD1. This CDR3 has 15 amino acids. Germline V CDR1 and CDR2: PRHDT, FYEKMQ (reference sequence). V dropped 5 bases and J dropped 2; count of bases not matched to a gene: 5. CDR3 bases: TGTGCCAGCAGCAGAGGGACAGCGACTAATGAAAAACTGTTTTTT. Its translation: CASSRGTATNEKLFF.

This clone was seen a single time. The chain couples TRBV5-1 to TRBJ2-3, with no clear D. CDR3 length equals 15 residues. Deletions cut 6 bases from V and 6 bases from J, with 20 bases between. Per germline, CDR1 SGHRS and CDR2 YFSETQ. Here the CDR3 DNA reads TGCGCCAGCACCCACTCAGTCGTCCTGACGGATACGCAGTATTTT. The encoded protein is CASTHSVVLTDTQYF.

The chain joins TRBV27 to TRBJ2-7; TRBD2 matches at 11 bases. Germline lookup yields CDR1 MNHEY and CDR2 SMNVEV (reference sequence). The CDR3 contains 15 residues. V lost 5 bases to trimming and J lost 0 bases; unmatched junction nucleotides: 3. This CDR3 reads CASSRGTSGSYEQYF. CDR3 DNA sequence: TGTGCCAGCAGTCGCGGGACTAGCGGCTCCTACGAGCAGTACTTC.

The chain is built from TRBV7-2 and TRBJ2-7; D is undetermined. Germline assignment: CDR1 SGHTA and CDR2 FQGNSA. The V and J ends lost 5 bases and 2 bases respectively, with 16 bases between them. The CDR3 is made up of 15 amino acids. The CDR3 spells CASSLGYSGPYEQYF. CDR3 DNA: TGTGCCAGCAGCCTTGGGTACAGTGGCCCCTACGAGCAGTACTTC.

The chain carries TRBV14 and TRBJ1-1; the match to TRBD1 covers 7 bases. Germline CDR1 reads SGHDN; CDR2 reads FVKESK. V gave up 3 bases and J gave up 5 bases; unmatched junction bases: 9. This CDR3 is 15 amino acids long. The CDR3 protein is CASSQGSGQPTEAFF. CDR3 nucleotide sequence: TGTGCCAGCAGCCAGGGGTCGGGACAGCCTACTGAAGCTTTCTTT.

The chain links TRBV6-5 to TRBJ1-2, with D possibly matching TRBD1 (5 bases). Germline lookup yields CDR1 MNHEY and CDR2 SVGAGI. The V end was cut by 2 bases, the J end by 1 base, with 11 bases between. CDR3 length: 15 residues. The CDR3 DNA reads TGTGCCAGCAGTTACGCGCGGGGCGTTAACTATGGCTACACCTTC. Translating it yields CASSYARGVNYGYTF.

V is TRBV9 and J is TRBJ2-2; possible D gene TRBD1, 5 bases. The ends were cut back, 3 bases at V and 0 bases at J, with 15 bases in the middle. This CDR3 spans 17 amino acids. The V gene's germline CDR1 is SGDLS and CDR2 YYNGEE. The DNA for the CDR3 is TGTGCCAGCAGCGGAAAACAGGATTCTACGAACACCGGGGAGCTGTTTTTT. This gives the protein CASSGKQDSTNTGELFF.

The sample holds a few counts of this clone. V is TRBV9 and J is TRBJ1-6; D is unclear. The CDR3 loop spans 15 amino acids. CDR1 is SGDLS, CDR2 YYNGEE, per germline. Trimming shortened V by 1 base and J by 4 bases, and 9 bases separated the two germline ends. As DNA, the CDR3 is TGTGCCAGCAGCGTATTGATGGATTATAATTCACCCCTCCACTTT. Translated, it gives CASSVLMDYNSPLHF.

This sequence joins TRBV19 and TRBJ1-5; 7 nucleotides agree with TRBD1. CDR3 length equals 15 residues. Germline CDR1 reads LNHDA; CDR2 reads SQIVND (reference sequence). With 8 bases clipped from V and 2 bases from J, the junction kept 9 bases outside the gene matches. The CDR3 reads CASANRGRGNQPQHF. The DNA for the CDR3 is TGTGCCAGTGCCAACAGGGGCCGAGGCAATCAGCCCCAGCATTTT.

The chain employs TRBV27 and TRBJ1-1; TRBD1 aligns across 8 bases. V shed 5 bases, J shed 8 bases, and the junction held 4 bases outside the gene matches. Germline-derived CDR1 and CDR2 are MNHEY and SMNVEV (reference sequence). CDR3 size: 12 residues. CDR3 nucleotides: TGTGCCAGCAGTACCCGGACAGGGGAAGCTTTCTTT. Protein sequence: CASSTRTGEAFF.

V is TRBV5-6 and J is TRBJ1-1, with D hard to call. This CDR3 spans 13 amino acids. Trimming removed 0 bases at V and 1 base at J, with 4 bases between. The V gene's germline CDR1 is SGHDT and CDR2 YYEEEE. Written as DNA, the CDR3 is TGTGCCAGCAGCTTGGCCTGGAACACTGAAGCTTTCTTT. Protein sequence: CASSLAWNTEAFF.

This clone was observed a single time. V and J are TRBV11-2 and TRBJ2-3; D may be TRBD1 or TRBD2 (5 bases each). Trimming pared 5 bases from V and 2 bases from J, leaving 17 bases between. Germline lookup yields CDR1 SGHAT and CDR2 FQNNGV. This CDR3 comprises 16 residues. CDR3 loop: CASSHEGTPATDTQYF. In DNA form, the CDR3 reads TGTGCCAGCAGCCACGAGGGGACGCCCGCCACAGATACGCAGTATTTT.

The rearrangement joins TRBV25-1 to TRBJ2-1; D perhaps matches TRBD2 (7 bases). Germline-derived CDR1 and CDR2 are MGHDK and SYGVNS. The CDR3 spans 16 residues. Trimming stripped 2 bases from V and 4 bases from J, with 15 bases between. The DNA for the CDR3 is TGTGCCAGCAGTGAACAGGGGCGGGGGTGGTACAATGAGCAGTTCTTC. Its protein product is CASSEQGRGWYNEQFF.

The chain uses TRBV19 and TRBJ2-2, with D perhaps being TRBD1 or TRBD2 (5 bases each). Germline V CDR1 and CDR2: LNHDA, SQIVND (reference sequence). V was clipped by 5 bases and J by 1 base, with 11 bases between them. This CDR3 comprises 15 residues. The CDR3 sequence is CASSGGPQNTGELFF. The CDR3 DNA is TGTGCCAGTAGTGGGGGACCCCAGAACACCGGGGAGCTGTTTTTT.

This sequence joins TRBV18 and TRBJ2-5; D is unclear. The CDR3 is made up of 16 amino acids. Trimming removed 3 bases at V and 1 base at J, with 15 bases between. Germline loops: CDR1 KGHSH, CDR2 LQKENI. CDR3 DNA: TGTGCCAGCTCACCGACCCTCTTGGGTAGCCAAGAGACCCAGTACTTC. Protein sequence: CASSPTLLGSQETQYF.

The chain employs TRBV18 and TRBJ1-1; D is ambiguous. V lost 6 bases and J lost 4, with 6 bases in between. CDR3 size: 11 residues. Germline CDR1 KGHSH, CDR2 LQKENI. The CDR3 DNA sequence: TGTGCCAGCTCCACCCGCACTGAAGCTTTCTTT. As protein: CASSTRTEAFF.

The rearrangement joins TRBV16 to TRBJ2-1; D gene uncertain. Trimming left V 5 bases short and J 15 bases short, with 17 bases between. CDR1 and CDR2 (germline): KGHSY, FQNENV. The CDR3 contains 12 residues. The CDR3 protein is CASSYDTKVSFF. The CDR3 region has the DNA TGTGCCAGCAGCTATGACACCAAGGTCTCGTTCTTC.